This TCR beta chain was retrieved from a study of read filtering for tumor transcriptome and immune sequencing. CDR1 is SGDLS, CDR2 YYNGEE, per germline. This CDR3 is 16 amino acids long. V was trimmed by 0 bases and J by 7 bases, leaving 19 bases between them. The library was built from 400 ng RNA with molecular barcoded adaptors for alpha/delta and beta/gamma chains. TCRdb independently ran MiXCR on the reads; one entry per CDR3 protein. This table holds under 60,000 distinct CDR3 sequences, roughly 19% found once. In its sample, this clonotype was seen many times. This TCR was recovered from a donor aged 40 or older with multiple myeloma. The specimen was a population of CD138-negative cells sorted from bone marrow. V and J are TRBV9 and TRBJ1-1; D not resolved. The CDR3 region is CASSVAEEWVKDEAFF. CDR3 DNA: TGTGCCAGCAGCGTAGCTGAGGAATGGGTAAAAGATGAAGCTTTCTTT.